This entry concerns a single TCR beta chain. Its antigen remains unknown. This sample is drawn from a study of long-term antiretroviral therapy in people with HIV. Study as a whole: In the earliest collections, sampling predates the 2015 immediate-ART recommendation by about a decade. Notes on the study in general: In samples taken after ART, diversity increased but remained below transplant donor control levels. Clonal populations expanded prior to ART predominated within the repertoire at all time points.

The germline V gene encodes CDR1 ENHRY and CDR2 SYGVKD. The CDR3 runs 15 residues. J was trimmed by 1 base and V by 5 bases; bases with no gene match: 2. It was version v3.0 of the immunoSEQ assay that was run at survey level. TCRdb keeps only in-frame clones here, not all; method: immunoSEQ multiplex PCR. The sample has 17,000 or so clones, 75% to 85% seen once. Everyone in the study who had HIV was treated in the United States. This sample comprised unsorted PBMCs, obtained 0.3 years after starting antiretroviral therapy. The V call is TRBV10-3, the J call TRBJ2-6; 7 bases line up with TRBD1. This receptor was obtained from a man between 18 and 35 years old with HIV. The CDR3 sequence is CAISPTGSGANVLTF. CDR3 nucleotides: TGTGCCATCAGTCCGACAGGGTCTGGGGCCAACGTCCTGACTTTC.